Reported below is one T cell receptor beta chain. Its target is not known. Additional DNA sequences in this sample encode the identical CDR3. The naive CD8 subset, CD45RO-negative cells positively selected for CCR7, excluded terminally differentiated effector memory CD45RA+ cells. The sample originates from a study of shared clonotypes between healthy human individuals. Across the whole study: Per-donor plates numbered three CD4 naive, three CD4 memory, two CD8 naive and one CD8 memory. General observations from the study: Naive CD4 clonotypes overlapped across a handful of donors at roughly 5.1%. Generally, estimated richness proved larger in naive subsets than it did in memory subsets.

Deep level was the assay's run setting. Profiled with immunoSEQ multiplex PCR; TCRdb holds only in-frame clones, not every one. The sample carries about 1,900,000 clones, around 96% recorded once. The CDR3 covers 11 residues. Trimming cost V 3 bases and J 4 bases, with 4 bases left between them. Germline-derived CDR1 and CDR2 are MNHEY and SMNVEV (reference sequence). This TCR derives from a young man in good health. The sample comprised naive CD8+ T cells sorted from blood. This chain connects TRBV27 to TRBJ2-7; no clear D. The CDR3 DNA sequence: TGTGCCAGCAGTTTCGGTTACGAGCAGTACTTC. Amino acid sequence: CASSFGYEQYF.